The T cell receptor beta chain under discussion was sequenced for a study of Ad26.COV2.S vaccination and SARS-CoV-2 variants (dated by TCRdb to the early 2020s). In the study overall: Vaccine-arm donors came from COV1001, a multicentre, randomized, double-blind, placebo-controlled phase I-IIa trial of Ad26.COV2.S in healthy adults. Trial participants were randomized into five groups of five: low-dose or high-dose Ad26.COV2.S given once or twice, or placebo on both occasions. TCRbeta repertoire sequencing was used to assess the specificity and breadth of SARS-CoV-2-reactive T cell receptors after Ad26.COV2.S vaccination. A total of roughly 32 samples were included in the TCR-sequenced set, comprising roughly 20 Ad26.COV2.S vaccine recipients, 5 placebo recipients and 8 SARS-CoV-2 convalescent individuals. Ad26.COV2.S was given intramuscularly at 5x10^10 or 1x10^11 viral particles, as a single shot or as two shots 56 days apart. Investigators did not know the trial group allocation while performing experiments and assessing outcomes.

On the study overall, not on this receptor specifically: Vaccine and placebo recipients had comparable non-spike TCR breadth, which fits with the vaccine containing only spike. After vaccination, substantial breadth of spike-specific CD8+ and CD4+ T cell responses was reported. The study was not powered to compare responses between vaccine doses or regimens. Higher spike-specific TCR breadth was observed in Ad26.COV2.S recipients than in placebo recipients (P = 0.0014). It was noted by the authors that total T cell responses may have been underestimated by the TCR breadth and depth analyses.

The immunoSEQ Assay was used to sequence TCRbeta CDR3 regions. After extraction, genomic DNA underwent amplification by bias-controlled multiplex PCR, followed by high-throughput sequencing. The authors processed their data as follows. To quantify the absolute abundance of every unique TCRbeta CDR3 region, sequences were collapsed and filtered. T cell fraction was estimated by normalization of TCRbeta template counts to usable DNA, with usable DNA being measured through amplification of reference genes present in all nucleated cells. Repertoire TCRs were annotated as SARS-CoV-2-specific by exact matching of V gene, CDR3 amino acid sequence and J gene to a known reactive TCR set. The reference SARS-CoV-2 TCR set was derived from MIRA and filtered for enrichment in COVID-19-positive ImmuneCODE repertoires, a step that removed public or cross-reactive TCRs. Using the MIRA antigens, annotated TCRs were further analysed by specific ORF or by position within an ORF. Breadth was defined as the number of annotated unique rearrangements divided by the total number of unique productive rearrangements, and depth was defined as the summed frequency of the annotated unique rearrangements. Two-sided Wilcoxon rank-sum tests were used to compare TCR breadth between groups. TCRdb holds this immuneACCESS table with in-frame rearrangements only. Some clones are missing; in checked studies, unresolved V genes explain under half, and the rest has no known cause. V and J calls and clone size are copied from that table; D and trimming were computed from the DNA. The sample data list some 640,000 clones, and around 92% of these were observed just once. The ten most abundant clones make up about 1.5% of the sample.

As regards this clone: What this receptor recognizes is not known. Per-base quality was not reported, and no clone a single base away is much larger than it.

In the paper's terms, the treatment or condition label means: around 19 received Ad26.COV2.S at low or high dose, single or two shots; roughly five received placebo; per-sample allocation not given. Repertoires of vaccine and placebo recipients were sequenced from samples collected on day 63 after the first injection. In Cohort 1b, more than 20 adults aged 18-55 years were enrolled at a single site in Boston, USA, between 29 July and 7 August 2020. Ad26.COV2.S was a replication-incompetent adenovirus type 26 vector expressing a prefusion-stabilized SARS-CoV-2 spike protein from the original Wuhan strain. From the germline V gene (reference sequence), CDR1 is MNHEY and CDR2 is SMNVEV. Trimming at the junction amounts to 6 bases on V and 5 bases on J, and the germline ends lie 19 bases apart. Reading from cysteine to phenylalanine, the CDR3 counts 16 amino acids. Only the CDR3 DNA stays, 48 bases, in frame from base 1.

The receptor was isolated from a person aged 18-60 years who received the Ad26.COV2.S COVID-19 vaccine or a placebo. Sequenced material: peripheral blood, taken in a trial of Ad26.COV2.S vaccine versus placebo. The V and J segments used are TRBV27 and TRBJ2-2, and possibly TRBD2, on 5 matching bases. The nucleotides read TGTGCCAGCAGCTCGACCCTTAGTGGCGGGACCGGGGAGCTGTTTTTT. Its translation is CASSSTLSGGTGELFF.